Listed below are T cell receptor beta chains from one sample, sequenced in a study of response to subunit inactivated influenza vaccine. TCRdb called the RT-PCR reads again in MiXCR, with one record for every CDR3 protein. The table lists 750,000 to 850,000 distinct CDR3 sequences, 18% of them singletons. The starting material was PBMCs from blood, obtained around 5 days after vaccination. These receptors were taken from a middle-aged man who received an inactivated influenza vaccine. Both conserved end residues are part of each CDR3. A D gene is named only where the DNA matches it firmly. Not all rows give a size; the values are once, few, many and, for expanded clones, a class.

v_call	j_call	d_call	clone_size	cdr3_aa	cdr3_nt
TRBV6-2/TRBV6-3	TRBJ2-1	-	few	CASSYSGYEQFF	TGTGCCAGCAGTTACTCTGGGTATGAGCAGTTCTTC
TRBV7-8	TRBJ2-7	-	many	CASSHYYEQYF	TGTGCCAGCAGCCACTACTACGAGCAGTACTTC
TRBV12-3/TRBV12-4	TRBJ2-1	TRBD1	-	CASKPDRGIHNVQFF	TGTGCCAGCAAACCCGACAGGGGGATACACAATGTGCAGTTCTTC
TRBV10-1	TRBJ1-1	-	few	CASSEGGSGGTEAFF	TGCGCCAGCAGCGAGGGGGGGTCCGGAGGAACTGAAGCTTTCTTT
TRBV7-2	TRBJ2-7	-	-	CASSLAENYEQYF	TGTGCCAGCAGCTTAGCGGAGAACTACGAGCAGTACTTC
TRBV7-2	TRBJ2-1	TRBD2	few	CASSPYLGGAYNEQFF	TGTGCCAGCAGCCCCTACCTCGGGGGGGCCTACAATGAGCAGTTCTTC
TRBV20-1	TRBJ2-1	TRBD1	-	CSATSLRTGNNGQFF	TGCAGTGCCACATCTCTCCGGACAGGAAACAATGGGCAGTTCTTC
TRBV20-1	TRBJ2-1	-	few	CSATDTIISNNEQFF	TGCAGTGCAACAGACACTATTATCTCGAACAATGAGCAGTTCTTC
TRBV5-6	TRBJ1-5	TRBD1	few	CASSMTGQINQPQHF	TGTGCCAGCAGCATGACGGGACAGATTAATCAGCCCCAGCATTTT
TRBV7-2	TRBJ2-1	-	-	CASSPKYRDGEQFF	TGTGCCAGCAGCCCCAAATACCGGGACGGTGAGCAGTTCTTC
TRBV3-1	TRBJ2-1	TRBD2	-	CASRLAGGGEQFF	TGTGCCAGTAGACTAGCGGGAGGGGGTGAGCAGTTCTTC
TRBV7-9	TRBJ1-3	-	few	CASSYPSAGASGNTIYF	TGTGCCAGCAGCTACCCATCGGCAGGCGCCTCTGGAAACACCATATATTTT